These 27 T cell receptor beta chains were all obtained from the same sample, sequenced in a study of cytomegalovirus exposure and HLA in healthy donors. Both 60 Vbeta primers and 13 Jbeta primers went into the PCR. Here immunoSEQ multiplex PCR was the method, and the copy in TCRdb shows in-frame clones only, minus some. The sample has under 120,000 clones; 60% to 70% are singletons. Sequenced input: PBMCs. The receptor set was obtained from a man aged 30-40 years in good health and CMV-seropositive.

This clone was observed a few times. The chain links TRBV4-1 to TRBJ1-2, with no clear D. V was trimmed by 1 base and J by 6 bases, leaving 12 bases between them. The CDR3 is 14 amino acids. Germline CDR1 MGHRA, CDR2 YSYEKL. The CDR3 sequence is CASSQAGVRDGYTF. CDR3 nucleotides: TGCGCCAGCAGCCAAGCGGGTGTCCGGGATGGCTACACCTTC.

CDR3 bases: TGTGCCAGCAGCTTGGGTGTACAAGAGACCCAGTACTTC. It is translated as CASSLGVQETQYF. The chain uses TRBV5-5 and TRBJ2-5; D gene uncertain. This CDR3 contains 13 residues. Germline loops: CDR1 SGHKS, CDR2 YYEKEE (reference sequence). Trimming shortened V by 0 bases and J by 2 bases, and 5 bases separated the two germline ends.

Only a few counts were recorded for this clone. The rearrangement joins TRBV6-6 to TRBJ1-4, with 8 bases aligning to TRBD1. The CDR3 runs to 14 residues. V shed 8 bases, J shed 6 bases, and the junction held 8 bases outside the gene matches. Germline V lookup: CDR1 MNHNY, CDR2 SVGAGI (reference sequence). The CDR3, as DNA: TGTGCCAGCGGACTAGACAGGGGTGATGAAAAACTGTTTTTT. It codes for CASGLDRGDEKLFF.

The chain joins TRBV18 to TRBJ2-1; the D gene is possibly TRBD2 (6 bases). This CDR3 has 16 residues. V was shortened by 0 bases and J by 7 bases, with 16 bases between the two germline ends. In germline, CDR1 is KGHSH, CDR2 LQKENI. CDR3 protein: CASSPPERALGNEQFF. The CDR3 bases are TGTGCCAGCTCACCACCCGAGCGGGCTCTGGGGAATGAGCAGTTCTTC.

The chain uses TRBV11-1 and TRBJ2-1; no reliable D call. The CDR3 covers 16 residues. Germline CDR1 SGHAT, CDR2 FQDESV (reference sequence). Trimming pared 2 bases from V and 0 bases from J, leaving 11 bases between. The CDR3 region is CASSLFTLSSYNEQFF. The CDR3 DNA reads TGTGCCAGCAGCTTATTTACCCTTAGCTCCTACAATGAGCAGTTCTTC.

The CDR3 DNA sequence: TGCGCCAGCAGCCAACAACAGGGAGCTAATGAAAAACTGTTTTTT. This codes for CASSQQQGANEKLFF. The chain joins TRBV4-1 to TRBJ1-4; TRBD1 might be the D (6 bases). The CDR3 extends over 15 amino acids. Looked up from germline, CDR1 is MGHRA and CDR2 is YSYEKL. V was trimmed by 2 bases and J by 3 bases, leaving 10 bases between them.

In its sample, this clone was seen a few times. The chain links TRBV6-6 to TRBJ2-3; 8 bases fit TRBD1. The germline V gene has CDR1 MNHNY and CDR2 SVGAGI (reference sequence). The CDR3 spans 15 residues. V gave up 5 bases and J gave up 4 bases; unmatched junction bases: 8. The DNA of the CDR3 is TGTGCCAGCAGTCGTGGACAGGGCGCATCAGATACGCAGTATTTT. This codes for CASSRGQGASDTQYF.

This clone was picked up a small number of times. The gene calls are TRBV11-2 and TRBJ2-1, with a weak D call TRBD2 (6 bases). CDR1 is SGHAT, CDR2 FQNNGV, per germline. Trimming removed 0 bases from V and 4 bases from J, with 10 bases in between. The CDR3 runs 15 residues. CDR3 region: CASSLEAGSYNEQFF. CDR3 bases: TGTGCCAGCAGCTTAGAAGCGGGCTCATACAATGAGCAGTTCTTC.

The chain uses TRBV5-8 and TRBJ2-1, with TRBD2 matching 9 bases. J gave up 9 bases and V 2 bases, and 6 bases lay outside the gene matches. The CDR3 has 14 amino acids. The germline CDR1 and CDR2 sequences are SGHTS and YDEGEE. CDR3 region: CASSFLEAGGEQFF. Written as DNA, the CDR3 is TGTGCCAGCAGCTTCCTCGAAGCGGGGGGTGAGCAGTTCTTC. The entire variable domain, with the rest obtained from reference TRBV5-8 and TRBJ2-1, is as follows: EAGVTQSPTHLIKTRGQQATLRCSPISGHTSVYWYQQALGLGLQFLLWYDEGEERNRGNFPPRFSGRQFPNYSSELNVNALELEDSALYLCASSFLEAGGEQFFGPGTRLTVL.

This chain links TRBV19 with TRBJ2-7, with 9 bases that match TRBD1. Germline loops: CDR1 LNHDA, CDR2 SQIVND (reference sequence). With V trimmed by 7 bases and J by 3 bases, 4 bases remained unmatched. This CDR3 is 13 amino acids long. DNA of the CDR3: TGTGCCAGTACCCCGGGACAGGGCTACGAGCAGTACTTC. Translated, it gives CASTPGQGYEQYF.

This clone showed up just a few times. The J gene is TRBJ1-2, the V gene TRBV5-1; 7 positions match TRBD1. The junction had 5 bases not matched to a gene; V was cut back by 1 base and J by 2 bases. Germline assignment: CDR1 SGHRS and CDR2 YFSETQ. This CDR3 has 15 residues. CDR3 coding DNA: TGCGCCAGCAGCTTGTCGCCCAGGGGGAACTATGGCTACACCTTC. Protein product: CASSLSPRGNYGYTF.

V usage is TRBV9 and J usage is TRBJ1-1; D gene ambiguous. Per the germline V gene, CDR1 is SGDLS and CDR2 is YYNGEE. V lost 1 base and J lost 5, with 12 bases in between. This CDR3 has 14 amino acids. CDR3 sequence: CASSVWAEGTEAFF. The CDR3 DNA is TGTGCCAGCAGCGTATGGGCCGAGGGTACTGAAGCTTTCTTT. The full variable domain, rest sourced from reference TRBV9 and TRBJ1-1, is DSGVTQTPKHLITATGQRVTLRCSPRSGDLSVYWYQQSLDQGLQFLIQYYNGEERAKGNILERFSAQQFPDLHSELNLSSLELGDSALYFCASSVWAEGTEAFFGQGTRLTVV.

This chain links TRBV5-6 with TRBJ2-7; D call uncertain. The CDR3 is made up of 14 amino acids. The ends were cut back, 0 bases at V and 5 bases at J, with 12 bases in the middle. Germline V CDR1 and CDR2: SGHDT, YYEEEE. Here the CDR3 reads CASSLVLLIHEQYF. CDR3 DNA: TGTGCCAGCAGCTTGGTTCTACTCATCCACGAGCAGTACTTC.

J is TRBJ2-5 and V is TRBV13; TRBD2 matches 13 bases. Germline V gene data show CDR1 as PRHDT and CDR2 as FYEKMQ (reference sequence). The CDR3 is 18 residues long. V lost 2 bases to trimming and J lost 0 bases; unmatched junction nucleotides: 6. CDR3 residues: CASSLIGLAGANQETQYF. In nucleotides, the CDR3 is TGTGCCAGCAGCTTAATTGGACTAGCGGGGGCGAACCAAGAGACCCAGTACTTC.

This clone was found a few times. The chain recombines TRBV5-4 with TRBJ2-7, with TRBD1 identical over 9 bases. J lost 5 bases, V lost 4 bases, and 7 bases had no gene match. Germline loops: CDR1 SGHNT, CDR2 YYREEE (reference sequence). This CDR3 comprises 14 residues. CDR3 sequence (DNA): TGTGCCAGCAGCGGGACAGGGAGGGCCCACGAGCAGTACTTC. Translation: CASSGTGRAHEQYF.

This clone showed up just once. The rearrangement joins TRBV29-1 to TRBJ2-2, with 11 bases identical to TRBD2. The length of the CDR3 is 14 residues. V shed 5 bases and J 7 bases; nucleotides not matched to a gene: 6. Germline V gene lookup returns CDR1 SQVTM and CDR2 ANQGSEA. Here the CDR3 reads CSVRTSGPFGELFF. The CDR3 coding sequence is TGCAGCGTTCGGACTAGCGGGCCATTCGGGGAGCTGTTTTTT.

This sequence joins TRBV6-1 and TRBJ2-3, with 7 bases matching TRBD2. Germline V CDR1 and CDR2: MNHNS, SASEGT. Unmatched junction bases numbered 3, after V lost 0 bases and J lost 3 bases. The CDR3 is 15 amino acids. CDR3 coding DNA: TGTGCCAGCAGTGAAGCCGACGGGGGGACAGATACGCAGTATTTT. Translating gives CASSEADGGTDTQYF.

The chain joins TRBV7-9 to TRBJ2-2, with D possibly matching TRBD2 (5 bases). The germline V and J ends were trimmed by 4 bases and 5 bases, with 23 bases remaining between them. Germline V CDR1 and CDR2: SEHNR, FQNEAQ (reference sequence). CDR3 size: 18 residues. CDR3 coding DNA: TGTGCCAGCAGCTCCGAAGGAGGCAGCCTCCTTAAAACCGGGGAGCTGTTTTTT. Translated, it gives CASSSEGGSLLKTGELFF.

The chain joins TRBV11-3 to TRBJ2-3; 7 positions match TRBD2. In germline, CDR1 is SGHNT, CDR2 YENEEA. CDR3 length: 16 residues. With V trimmed by 1 base and J by 0 bases, 4 bases remained unmatched. The CDR3 reads CASSLGEGSSTDTQYF. As DNA, the CDR3 is TGTGCCAGCAGCTTAGGGGAGGGGAGCAGCACAGATACGCAGTATTTT. Full variable domain (outside the CDR3, taken from reference TRBV11-3 and TRBJ2-3): EAGVVQSPRYKIIEKKQPVAFWCNPISGHNTLYWYLQNLGQGPELLIRYENEEAVDDSQLPKDRFSAERLKGVDSTLKIQPAELGDSAVYLCASSLGEGSSTDTQYFGPGTRLTVL.

The rearrangement uses TRBV5-6 and TRBJ2-3, with 9 positions matching TRBD2. The V segment lost 2 bases and the J segment 2 bases; nucleotides outside the gene matches: 6. CDR3 size: 16 residues. The germline gives CDR1 SGHDT, CDR2 YYEEEE. This CDR3 reads CASSFTSGSYTDTQYF. The CDR3, as DNA: TGTGCCAGCAGCTTTACTAGCGGGTCCTACACAGATACGCAGTATTTT.

This chain links TRBV12-2 with TRBJ2-5; TRBD2 was called by the table and not checked on the DNA. TRBV12-2 is annotated as a pseudogene. CDR3 length: 15 amino acids. The CDR3 loop reads CASRLTSGELETQYF. In DNA form, the CDR3 reads TGTGCAAGTCGCTTAACTAGCGGGGAATTGGAGACCCAGTACTTC.

The rearrangement links TRBV28 to TRBJ1-5; maybe TRBD1 (6 bases). This CDR3 region has 15 residues. The germline CDR1 and CDR2 sequences are MDHEN and SYDVKM. Trimming left V 6 bases short and J 0 bases short, with 12 bases between. The CDR3 nucleotides are TGTGCCAGCAGAAAACAGGGATATAGCAATCAGCCCCAGCATTTT. It specifies CASRKQGYSNQPQHF.

J is TRBJ2-1 and V is TRBV4-1; a possible D gene is TRBD2 (6 bases). Trimming took off 4 bases at V and 8 bases at J, with 18 bases between the two ends. The CDR3 spans 15 residues. CDR1 MGHRA and CDR2 YSYEKL come from the germline V gene. For the CDR3, the DNA is TGCGCCAGCAGCCGCGTTAATAGCGGAGACTATGAGCAGTTCTTC. Residues: CASSRVNSGDYEQFF.

This clone turned up a few times. The chain employs TRBV9 and TRBJ2-5, with 10 nucleotides matching TRBD2. The CDR3 runs 16 residues. Trimming cost V 0 bases and J 5 bases; bases outside gene matches: 7. Germline lookup yields CDR1 SGDLS and CDR2 YYNGEE. CDR3 protein: CASSVGSSGGMETQYF. The CDR3 DNA follows: TGTGCCAGCAGCGTAGGGAGTAGCGGGGGGATGGAGACCCAGTACTTC.

The rearrangement joins TRBV27 to TRBJ2-1, with 12 bases that match TRBD2. Germline V lookup: CDR1 MNHEY, CDR2 SMNVEV (reference sequence). CDR3 size: 16 residues. The J segment lost 5 bases and the V segment lost 3 bases, leaving 5 bases of the junction unmatched. CDR3 DNA sequence: TGTGCCAGCAGTTTTGCGACTAGCGGGAGAAACAATGAGCAGTTCTTC. Protein product: CASSFATSGRNNEQFF.

The chain is built from TRBV5-1 and TRBJ2-7; D is ambiguous. The CDR3 runs 12 residues. Germline lookup yields CDR1 SGHRS and CDR2 YFSETQ. The V and J ends lost 7 bases and 6 bases respectively, with 14 bases between them. CDR3 loop: CASVGPSLEQYF. In DNA form, the CDR3 reads TGCGCCAGCGTTGGTCCGAGCCTCGAGCAGTACTTC.

The chain joins TRBV11-3 to TRBJ2-7; D may be TRBD2 (5 bases). This CDR3 is 15 amino acids long. Germline V gene lookup returns CDR1 SGHNT and CDR2 YENEEA. Trimming removed 0 bases from V and 7 bases from J, with 16 bases in between. The CDR3 spells CASSLDGENTWEQYF. CDR3 sequence (DNA): TGTGCCAGCAGCTTAGACGGGGAAAATACGTGGGAGCAGTACTTC.